The 32 T cell receptor beta chains in this list originate from one sample, sequenced in a study of cytomegalovirus exposure and HLA in healthy donors. The primer mix had 60 Vbeta and 13 Jbeta primers. Some clones are missing from TCRdb's copy, which holds only in-frame ones; the method was immunoSEQ multiplex PCR. The data hold tens of thousands of clones, with around 80% observed a single time. Material: PBMCs. The receptors were gathered from a man between 50 and 59 years old in good health and CMV-seropositive.

A word on this clone: The junction departs from germline at one end; a sequencing error may be responsible. The chain has TRBV11-3 and TRBJ2-6; possible D gene TRBD1, 5 bases. CDR1 is SGHNT, CDR2 YENEEA, per germline. CDR3 length equals 17 residues. CDR3 nucleotide sequence: TGTGCCAGCAGCTTAAGAGGCGGAGCCTCTGGGGCCAACGGCCTGACTTTC. This sequence encodes CASSLRGGASGANGLTF.

This clone appeared a few times. Here the CDR3 DNA reads TGTGCCAGCAGTGGGACAGGTCGGATGAACACTGAAGCTTTCTTT. Encoded protein: CASSGTGRMNTEAFF. The V and J genes are TRBV25-1 and TRBJ1-1; 7 bases agree with TRBD1. Germline values: CDR1 MGHDK, CDR2 SYGVNS. CDR3 length: 15 amino acids. V trimming: 4 bases; J trimming: 0 bases; junction bases outside the gene matches: 5.

This clone turned up a few times. The J gene is TRBJ1-1, the V gene TRBV30, with 7 bases that match TRBD1. The junction had 5 bases not matched to a gene; V was cut back by 5 bases and J by 5 bases. Germline CDR1 GTSNPN, CDR2 SVGIG (reference sequence). CDR3 size: 12 residues. DNA of the CDR3: TGTGCCTGGGACAGGGTCTCGACTGAAGCTTTCTTT. As protein: CAWDRVSTEAFF.

The chain joins TRBV11-2 to TRBJ2-1; TRBD1 agrees at 8 bases. CDR1 SGHAT and CDR2 FQNNGV come from the germline V gene. The CDR3 has 19 amino acids. V lost 5 bases and J lost 9; bases outside the gene matches: 24. The chain's CDR3 is CASSPLGGQGPPLRGEQFF. CDR3 sequence (DNA): TGTGCCAGCAGCCCCCTGGGTGGACAGGGCCCACCGTTACGCGGTGAGCAGTTCTTC.

This chain uses TRBV11-2 with TRBJ2-7; a weak D match, TRBD2 (6 bases). CDR1 and CDR2 from the germline V gene are SGHAT and FQNNGV. The CDR3 has 18 amino acids. V was cut by 0 bases and J by 0 bases, with 18 bases left in between. CDR3: CASSLEWSGGVSSYEQYF. DNA of the CDR3: TGTGCCAGCAGCTTAGAATGGTCGGGCGGGGTAAGCTCCTACGAGCAGTACTTC.

This clone has a single count. This sequence joins TRBV7-2 and TRBJ2-7; 10 positions agree with TRBD2. The CDR3 sequence is 17 residues long. Germline V gene sequence: CDR1 SGHTA, CDR2 FQGNSA. Germline trimming cut 0 bases from V and 6 bases from J; bases unmatched to any gene: 11. This CDR3 reads CASSLALELAGLTEQYF. The CDR3 DNA reads as TGTGCCAGCAGCTTAGCGCTTGAACTAGCGGGACTCACCGAGCAGTACTTC.

The chain links TRBV7-2 to TRBJ2-3; 8 nucleotides match TRBD1. The length of the CDR3 is 14 residues. The J segment lost 7 bases and the V segment lost 1 base, leaving 4 bases of the junction unmatched. The V gene's germline CDR1 is SGHTA and CDR2 FQGNSA. CDR3 sequence reads: CASSLGQGANTQYF. DNA of the CDR3: TGTGCCAGCAGCTTAGGGCAGGGGGCAAATACGCAGTATTTT.

The chain links TRBV9 to TRBJ2-2; D possibly corresponds to TRBD2 (7 bases). The CDR3 covers 15 residues. Trimming removed 7 bases at V and 5 bases at J, with 18 bases between. Per germline, CDR1 SGDLS and CDR2 YYNGEE. CDR3 in amino acids: CASCDGRGNTGELFF. In DNA, the CDR3 is TGTGCCAGCTGCGATGGGAGGGGGAATACCGGGGAGCTGTTTTTT.

V is TRBV7-8 and J is TRBJ2-7, with a possible D match to TRBD2 (5 bases). This CDR3 spans 15 amino acids. The germline V gene encodes CDR1 SGHVS and CDR2 FQNEAQ. The V and J ends lost 5 bases and 2 bases respectively, with 16 bases between them. CDR3 region: CASSTRRTETYEQYF. CDR3 coding DNA: TGTGCCAGCAGCACTAGACGGACTGAGACCTACGAGCAGTACTTC.

The chain joins TRBV29-1 to TRBJ2-3; TRBD1 matches at 7 bases. Per germline, CDR1 SQVTM and CDR2 ANQGSEA. With 8 bases clipped from V and 0 bases from J, the junction kept 5 bases outside the gene matches. The length of the CDR3 is 13 residues. CDR3: CSSRDSSTDTQYF. Written as DNA, the CDR3 is TGCAGCTCCCGGGACAGTAGCACAGATACGCAGTATTTT.

The rearrangement links TRBV13 to TRBJ2-1; 7 bases line up with TRBD2. Looked up from germline, CDR1 is PRHDT and CDR2 is FYEKMQ (reference sequence). There are 15 residues in the CDR3. V lost 4 bases and J lost 6; bases outside the gene matches: 9. The CDR3 DNA reads as TGTGCCAGCAGCTCAAGACTAGCCCGTTTCAATGAGCAGTTCTTC. Its protein product is CASSSRLARFNEQFF.

V gene TRBV10-3 combines with J gene TRBJ2-1; 9 nucleotides line up with TRBD2. Trimming cost V 7 bases and J 4 bases; bases outside gene matches: 2. The CDR3 has 13 amino acids. The germline V gene has CDR1 ENHRY and CDR2 SYGVKD. Here the CDR3 DNA reads TGTGCCATCACTAGCGGGGCTTACAATGAGCAGTTCTTC. Encoded protein: CAITSGAYNEQFF.

As concerns this clone: At one boundary the junction diverges from the germline segment, which might be a read error. The genes are TRBV7-9 and TRBJ1-1; 8 bases match TRBD1. This CDR3 is built from 14 residues. Per the germline V gene, CDR1 is SEHNR and CDR2 is FQNEAQ (reference sequence). DNA of the CDR3: TGTTCCAGCAGCTTACAGGGGGATACCACTGAAGCTTTCTTT. Translation: CSSSLQGDTTEAFF.

This clone was detected only a few times. The CDR3 spells CASRSGTGYTGELFF. The CDR3 DNA reads TGTGCCAGCAGATCCGGGACAGGATACACCGGGGAGCTGTTTTTT. J is TRBJ2-2 and V is TRBV11-2; 8 bases align to TRBD1. The V and J ends lost 6 bases and 3 bases, in that order; junction bases with no gene match: 6. This CDR3 comprises 15 residues. The germline V gene encodes CDR1 SGHAT and CDR2 FQNNGV. The full variable domain, rest sourced from reference TRBV11-2 and TRBJ2-2, is EAGVAQSPRYKIIEKRQSVAFWCNPISGHATLYWYQQILGQGPKLLIQFQNNGVVDDSQLPKDRFSAERLKGVDSTLKIQPAKLEDSAVYLCASRSGTGYTGELFFGEGSRLTVL.

The rearrangement joins TRBV6-6 to TRBJ2-1; the match to TRBD1 covers 7 bases. The CDR3 consists of 14 residues. J gave up 8 bases and V 6 bases, and 10 bases lay outside the gene matches. Germline V CDR1 and CDR2: MNHNY, SVGAGI (reference sequence). This CDR3 is CASSPTGIFYEQFF. The CDR3 DNA is TGTGCCAGCAGCCCGACAGGGATCTTCTATGAGCAGTTCTTC.

This clone was counted a few times. The chain carries TRBV7-9 and TRBJ1-2; D perhaps matches TRBD1 (6 bases). This CDR3 comprises 13 residues. The germline V and J ends were trimmed by 6 bases and 5 bases, with 13 bases remaining between them. The germline gives CDR1 SEHNR, CDR2 FQNEAQ (reference sequence). The CDR3 loop reads CASRADRRYGYTF. In nucleotides, the CDR3 is TGTGCCAGCAGAGCAGACAGGAGGTATGGCTACACCTTC.

The table lists this clone with a count of one. The chain employs TRBV5-1 and TRBJ2-2, with TRBD2 matching over 11 bases. With V trimmed by 0 bases and J by 6 bases, 1 base remained unmatched. The CDR3 contains 15 residues. Germline assignment: CDR1 SGHRS and CDR2 YFSETQ. DNA of the CDR3: TGCGCCAGCAGCTTGGAACTAGCGGGAGCCGGGGAGCTGTTTTTT. It specifies CASSLELAGAGELFF. Using reference TRBV5-1 and TRBJ2-2 for the parts outside the CDR3, the full variable domain is KAGVTQTPRYLIKTRGQQVTLSCSPISGHRSVSWYQQTPGQGLQFLFEYFSETQRNKGNFPGRFSGRQFSNSRSEMNVSTLELGDSALYLCASSLELAGAGELFFGEGSRLTVL.

This sequence joins TRBV6-5 and TRBJ1-1, with D maybe TRBD1 (5 bases). V dropped 5 bases and J dropped 7 bases, with 14 bases sitting between them. Germline V gene sequence: CDR1 MNHEY, CDR2 SVGAGI. The CDR3 runs to 13 residues. CDR3 residues: CASSRSRGLEAFF. CDR3 DNA: TGTGCCAGCAGTCGCTCCCGGGGACTTGAAGCTTTCTTT.

In DNA, the CDR3 is TGTGCCATCAGGGGACTAGCGGGAGGCACAGATACGCAGTATTTT. This sequence encodes CAIRGLAGGTDTQYF. The rearrangement links TRBV10-3 to TRBJ2-3; 14 bases are a match to TRBD2. There are 15 residues in the CDR3. With V trimmed by 6 bases and J by 1 base, 0 bases remained unmatched. Germline V gene sequence: CDR1 ENHRY, CDR2 SYGVKD.

The chain is built from TRBV19 and TRBJ2-5, with TRBD2 identical over 8 bases. The CDR3 covers 15 residues. V gave up 7 bases and J gave up 2 bases; unmatched junction bases: 9. CDR1 is LNHDA and CDR2 is SQIVND in the germline V gene (reference sequence). In DNA, the CDR3 is TGTGCCAGTAAAAACGGGGGGGAGGCGCAAGAGACCCAGTACTTC. It codes for CASKNGGEAQETQYF.

The chain has TRBV19 and TRBJ2-7; D is uncertain. Trimming cost V 2 bases and J 3 bases, with 8 bases left between them. This CDR3 spans 13 amino acids. Germline V gene sequence: CDR1 LNHDA, CDR2 SQIVND (reference sequence). The CDR3 DNA is TGTGCCAGTAGTATAAACAGATACTACGAGCAGTACTTC. Its protein is CASSINRYYEQYF.

CDR3 coding DNA: TGTGCCAGCAGGCGGGCTAGCGGGAGGGGCGGGAACACCGGGGAGCTGTTTTTT. This translates into CASRRASGRGGNTGELFF. This chain connects TRBV11-3 to TRBJ2-2; TRBD2 matches 12 bases. Per the germline V gene, CDR1 is SGHNT and CDR2 is YENEEA. This CDR3 is 18 amino acids long. The trim removed 6 bases at V and 1 base at J, leaving 9 bases unmatched.

The J gene is TRBJ2-3, the V gene TRBV7-2; 7 nucleotides align to TRBD1. Germline V gene data show CDR1 as SGHTA and CDR2 as FQGNSA. V was clipped by 6 bases and J by 7 bases; unmatched bases: 13. This CDR3 region has 15 residues. CDR3: CASRVDRSSAYTQYF. The CDR3 DNA is TGTGCCAGCAGGGTGGACAGGTCAAGCGCCTATACGCAGTATTTT. Combining the CDR3 with reference TRBV7-2 and TRBJ2-3 gives the whole variable domain GAGVSQSPSNKVTEKGKDVELRCDPISGHTALYWYRQSLGQGLEFLIYFQGNSAPDKSGLPSDRFSAERTGGSVSTLTIQRTQQEDSAVYLCASRVDRSSAYTQYFGPGTRLTVL.

The chain employs TRBV18 and TRBJ2-1; D is perhaps TRBD1 (6 bases). V was shortened by 8 bases and J by 7 bases, with 12 bases between the two germline ends. The CDR3 sequence is 12 residues long. CDR1 and CDR2 from the germline V gene are KGHSH and LQKENI. CDR3 in DNA: TGTGCCAGCACAGGACAGCAGAATGAGCAGTTCTTC. Its protein is CASTGQQNEQFF.

Comments on this clone: A read error may produce the germline difference seen at one junction end. This rearrangement joins TRBV5-6 to TRBJ2-6; D perhaps matches TRBD1 (5 bases). There are 15 residues in the CDR3. Germline assignment: CDR1 SGHDT and CDR2 YYEEEE. CDR3 DNA: TGTGCCAGCAGCTTGGGCAGCTCTGGGGCCAACGGCCTGACTTTC. Translated, it gives CASSLGSSGANGLTF.

The CDR3 bases are TGTGCCAGCAGCTTAAGTTGGGACAGGCAATACGAGCAGTACTTC. Translation gives CASSLSWDRQYEQYF. J is TRBJ2-7 and V is TRBV7-2; 8 nucleotides align to TRBD1. V lost 2 bases and J lost 4; bases outside the gene matches: 7. The CDR3 extends over 15 amino acids. Germline-derived CDR1 and CDR2 are SGHTA and FQGNSA.

The V gene is TRBV25-1, the J gene TRBJ2-7, with 7 bases identical to TRBD2. The CDR3 has 12 amino acids. V lost 3 bases, J lost 10 bases, and 6 bases stayed unmatched. Germline loops: CDR1 MGHDK, CDR2 SYGVNS. The CDR3 DNA is TGTGCCAGCAGTGATCTTGGGGGGGAACAGTACTTC. Protein sequence: CASSDLGGEQYF.

The chain recombines TRBV27 with TRBJ2-5; the match to TRBD1 covers 7 bases. J gave up 3 bases and V 5 bases, and 6 bases lay outside the gene matches. Germline CDR1 reads MNHEY; CDR2 reads SMNVEV (reference sequence). CDR3 length: 14 residues. CDR3 sequence (DNA): TGTGCCAGCAGTCCCTACAGGGGAAAAGAGACCCAGTACTTC. Translated, it gives CASSPYRGKETQYF.

The V and J genes are TRBV4-1 and TRBJ2-1, with 7 bases that match TRBD2. CDR3 length equals 17 residues. V dropped 3 bases and J dropped 5; count of bases not matched to a gene: 13. CDR1 is MGHRA and CDR2 is YSYEKL in the germline V gene. The CDR3 reads CASSHSGDGLADNEQFF. The DNA for the CDR3 is TGCGCCAGCAGCCACTCCGGCGACGGGCTAGCGGACAATGAGCAGTTCTTC.

The sample holds one count of this clone. The chain has TRBV18 and TRBJ2-3; a possible D gene is TRBD2 (5 bases). Trimming stripped 4 bases from V and 0 bases from J, with 8 bases between. The germline V gene encodes CDR1 KGHSH and CDR2 LQKENI. This CDR3 has 14 residues. The CDR3 loop is CASSLALSTDTQYF. The CDR3 nucleotides are TGTGCCAGCTCACTAGCGCTGAGCACAGATACGCAGTATTTT.

Comments on this clone: At one of its ends the junction is not consistent with the germline gene, which may arise from a read error. V is TRBV19 and J is TRBJ1-1; perhaps TRBD1 as D (5 bases). Germline values: CDR1 LNHDA, CDR2 SQIVND (reference sequence). The CDR3 runs 15 residues. CDR3 DNA: TGTGCCGGTAGTATAGGAGGTGGAGGGGTGGCTGAAGCTTTCTTT. Translation: CAGSIGGGGVAEAFF.

CDR3 loop: CAISVERQGDNEQFF. In nucleotides, the CDR3 is TGTGCCATCAGTGTGGAGAGGCAGGGCGACAATGAGCAGTTCTTC. This chain connects TRBV10-3 to TRBJ2-1; TRBD1 might be the D (5 bases). The CDR3 has 15 amino acids. Trimming cost V 4 bases and J 5 bases, with 15 bases left between them. In germline, CDR1 is ENHRY, CDR2 SYGVKD.